The rows below give T cell receptor beta chains drawn from one sample of a study of blood T cell repertoires in COVID-19. The repertoire was sequenced with immunoSEQ multiplex PCR; TCRdb's copy has only in-frame clones and lacks some. The sample includes fewer than 85,000 clones, about 70% of them seen just once. The sample taken for sequencing was peripheral blood. These receptors came from a man aged 55 to 69 with acute or convalescent COVID-19. The CDR3 runs from the conserved cysteine through the conserved F or W. A D gene is named only where the DNA matches it firmly. A row's size may be missing; if present it is once, few, many or a size class.

v_call	d_call	j_call	clone_size	cdr3_aa	cdr3_nt
TRBV27	TRBD1	TRBJ1-4	NA	CASSGDRAEKLFF	TGTGCCAGCAGTGGGGACAGGGCAGAAAAACTGTTTTTT
TRBV28	TRBD1	TRBJ1-2	NA	CASGSWDRAYGYTF	TGTGCCAGCGGCTCCTGGGACAGGGCCTATGGCTACACCTTC
TRBV5-8	NA	TRBJ1-4	once	CASTLPGSNEKLFF	TGTGCCAGCACCCTCCCGGGTTCCAATGAAAAACTGTTTTTT
TRBV2	TRBD1	TRBJ2-3	NA	CASSKGTGTDTQYF	TGTGCCAGCAGTAAGGGGACAGGCACAGATACGCAGTATTTT
TRBV30	TRBD2	TRBJ2-5	NA	CAWGTSSGSMETQYF	TGTGCCTGGGGAACTTCTAGCGGGAGTATGGAGACCCAGTACTTC
TRBV19	NA	TRBJ2-5	few	CASSLGGQETQYF	TGTGCCAGTAGTTTGGGGGGCCAAGAGACCCAGTACTTC
TRBV9	NA	TRBJ2-3	many	CASSVQEGGNTQYF	TGTGCCAGCAGCGTACAGGAGGGGGGGAATACGCAGTATTTT
TRBV9	NA	TRBJ2-2	NA	CASSVGVNTGELFF	TGTGCCAGCAGCGTAGGAGTAAACACCGGGGAGCTGTTTTTT
TRBV5-4	TRBD2	TRBJ2-5	NA	CASSFSLAEQETQYF	TGTGCCAGCAGCTTTTCACTAGCGGAGCAAGAGACCCAGTACTTC
TRBV14	TRBD2	TRBJ2-1	NA	CASSQEGAGGHNEQFF	TGTGCCAGCAGCCAAGAAGGAGCGGGGGGTCACAATGAGCAGTTCTTC
TRBV5-1	NA	TRBJ2-7	NA	CASSVGGSYEQYF	TGCGCCAGTTCCGTGGGGGGTTCCTACGAGCAGTACTTC
TRBV11-3	TRBD2	TRBJ2-3	NA	CASSFLGTSGSTDTQYF	TGTGCCAGCAGTTTCCTCGGGACTAGCGGTAGCACAGATACGCAGTATTTT
TRBV19	TRBD1	TRBJ1-6	NA	CASSQTGGYNSPLHF	TGTGCCAGTAGCCAGACAGGGGGCTATAATTCACCCCTCCACTTT
TRBV10-3	TRBD2	TRBJ2-5	NA	CAIRAGLAGGETQYF	TGTGCCATCAGAGCGGGACTAGCGGGAGGAGAGACCCAGTACTTC
TRBV12-3/TRBV12-4	NA	TRBJ2-2	NA	CASSLVQGRLFF	TGTGCCAGCAGTTTAGTCCAGGGTCGGCTGTTTTTT
TRBV5-1	NA	TRBJ1-1	NA	CASSEGHLMNTEAFF	TGCGCCAGCAGCGAGGGACACCTGATGAACACTGAAGCTTTCTTT
TRBV19	NA	TRBJ1-1	once	CASKDTGNTEAFF	TGTGCCAGCAAGGACACCGGGAACACTGAAGCTTTCTTT
TRBV11-2	TRBD1	TRBJ2-7	NA	CASSLVGFGTGSYEQYF	TGTGCCAGCAGCTTAGTGGGTTTCGGGACAGGGTCTTACGAGCAGTACTTC
TRBV7-8	NA	TRBJ2-5	NA	CASSFGQRETQYF	TGTGCCAGCAGCTTTGGACAGAGGGAGACCCAGTACTTC
TRBV15	TRBD1	TRBJ1-1	NA	CAKTGANTEAFF	TGTGCCAAGACAGGGGCGAACACTGAAGCTTTCTTT
TRBV7-3	TRBD1	TRBJ2-5	NA	CASSLGTGEKETQYF	TGTGCCAGCAGCCTCGGGACAGGGGAAAAAGAGACCCAGTACTTC
TRBV11-2	TRBD2	TRBJ2-3	NA	CASSLTTSGSIYTQYF	TGTGCCAGCAGCTTAACTACTAGCGGGTCCATTTATACGCAGTATTTT
TRBV5-1	NA	TRBJ1-1	few	CASSLEGGDAEAFF	TGCGCCAGCAGCTTGGAGGGAGGGGACGCTGAAGCTTTCTTT
TRBV24-1	TRBD2	TRBJ2-5	NA	CATSGGGPETQYF	TGTGCCACCAGTGGCGGGGGGCCGGAGACCCAGTACTTC
TRBV15	NA	TRBJ2-6	once	CATSRATGTGANVLTF	TGTGCCACCAGCAGAGCTACAGGGACCGGGGCCAACGTCCTGACTTTC
TRBV11-2	NA	TRBJ2-6	NA	CASSLDSSGANVLTF	TGTGCCAGCAGCTTAGACAGCTCTGGGGCCAACGTCCTGACTTTC
TRBV27	TRBD1	TRBJ2-7	NA	CASGGQGPEQYF	TGTGCCAGCGGGGGACAGGGCCCCGAGCAGTACTTC
TRBV7-2	NA	TRBJ2-2	NA	CASSLGGVGGELFF	TGTGCCAGCAGCTTAGGGGGGGTAGGAGGGGAGCTGTTTTTT
TRBV6-4	NA	TRBJ1-3	many	CASSARHGNTIYF	TGTGCCAGCAGTGCCCGACATGGAAACACCATATATTTT
TRBV30	NA	TRBJ1-1	NA	CAWIDKQGRNTEAFF	TGTGCCTGGATAGACAAACAGGGTCGGAACACTGAAGCTTTCTTT
TRBV30	TRBD1	TRBJ2-5	NA	CAWSAGQGASGTQYF	TGTGCCTGGAGTGCGGGACAGGGGGCCTCGGGGACCCAGTACTTC
TRBV5-1	TRBD2	TRBJ2-3	NA	CASSTSGGDSDTQYF	TGCGCCAGCAGCACCTCGGGGGGGGACTCAGATACGCAGTATTTT
TRBV6-5	NA	TRBJ1-4	NA	CASYFGTANEKLFF	TGTGCCAGCTATTTCGGAACAGCTAATGAAAAACTGTTTTTT
TRBV2	NA	TRBJ1-1	NA	CASSGGRRSRTEAFF	TGTGCCAGCAGTGGTGGCAGGAGGTCGAGAACTGAAGCTTTCTTT
TRBV7-9	NA	TRBJ2-1	NA	CASSPSGLRSSYNEQFF	TGTGCCAGCAGCCCCTCGGGACTTCGGAGCTCCTACAATGAGCAGTTCTTC
TRBV6-5	NA	TRBJ1-6	NA	CASSPSGWNSPLHF	TGTGCCAGCAGTCCCTCAGGGTGGAATTCACCCCTCCACTTT
TRBV6-5	NA	TRBJ1-2	once	CASSYSPGSYGYTF	TGTGCCAGCAGTTACTCCCCGGGTAGCTATGGCTACACCTTC
TRBV28	TRBD2	TRBJ2-1	NA	CASSSPLAGGDPPYYNEQFF	TGTGCCAGCAGTTCTCCACTAGCGGGAGGAGACCCCCCCTACTACAATGAGCAGTTCTTC
TRBV2	TRBD1	TRBJ1-1	NA	CASSESFQGGTEAFF	TGTGCCAGCAGTGAATCCTTCCAGGGGGGCACTGAAGCTTTCTTT
TRBV10-3	TRBD1	TRBJ1-3	NA	CATEPKQGVKGNTIYF	TGTGCCACCGAGCCTAAACAGGGGGTTAAGGGAAACACCATATATTTT
TRBV27	TRBD1	TRBJ2-6	NA	CASSTTGGAGANVLTF	TGTGCCAGCAGTACAACAGGGGGCGCTGGGGCCAACGTCCTGACTTTC
TRBV19	NA	TRBJ1-1	NA	CASSIVGRETEAFF	TGTGCCAGTAGTATAGTGGGCAGGGAAACTGAAGCTTTCTTT
TRBV27	NA	TRBJ2-1	NA	CASSSPLNYEQFF	TGTGCCAGCAGTTCTCCCCTCAACTATGAGCAGTTCTTC
TRBV5-1	TRBD1	TRBJ2-5	NA	CASSISQGAGETQYF	TGCGCCAGCAGCATCTCACAGGGGGCTGGGGAGACCCAGTACTTC
TRBV5-4	TRBD2	TRBJ2-2	once	CASSQGLAGETGELFF	TGTGCCAGCAGCCAGGGACTAGCGGGGGAGACCGGGGAGCTGTTTTTT
TRBV3-1/TRBV3-2	TRBD1	TRBJ1-4	NA	CASSQPTGWGEKLFF	TGTGCCAGCAGCCAACCGACAGGGTGGGGTGAAAAACTGTTTTTT